This T cell receptor (beta chain) appears in the sequencing data of a study of cytomegalovirus exposure and HLA in healthy donors (dated by TCRdb to 2015 to 2018). Concerning the study at large: An earlier analysis of some 620 of the donors reported around 280 Gb of sequence data and 95 million to 120 million unique TCR beta sequences obtained from around 170 million T cells. All discovery cohort repertoires had been generated using a single sequencing platform. Of the roughly 420 genotyped donors, 75% to 85% were placed in the genetic ancestry cluster associated with self-reported Caucasian donors. An earlier analysis of roughly 600 of the donors used high-throughput TCR beta sequencing to judge whether each TCR beta V gene segment behaved as functional or pseudogenic. Genome-wide SNP genotypes for about 60% of the roughly 670 donors were used in a later genetic analysis, which treated that subset as a discovery cohort. A later analysis re-analyzed previously published TCR beta repertoires from 650 to 800 donors and added high-resolution HLA genotyping to study TCR occurrence patterns. The study profiled the T cell repertoires of under 700 subjects by immunosequencing and related them to cytomegalovirus serostatus. Donor age, sex, ethnicity and CMV serostatus were compiled alongside the repertoire data. Class I and class II HLA loci were covered by the typing at four-digit resolution. Across under 500 genotyped donors of the cohort, an average of 235,054 unique TCR beta nucleotide sequences per donor were sequenced, and around 20% of those sequences were non-productive. The study aimed to test whether signatures of past pathogen exposure could be identified by cataloging public T cell receptors. An early release covering 500 to 750 HLA-typed donors comprised 300 to 350 gigabases of sequencing data and about 90 million unique TCR sequences. Besides the first cohort of 666 subjects, a separate validation cohort made up of 120 different subjects was used. Because of strong linkage in the cohort, roughly five DR-DQ haplotypes were treated as single units for association and clustering. The study combined high-throughput TCR immunosequencing, statistical association of individual TCRs with disease status, and machine learning to predict cytomegalovirus infection status. The later analysis used no new phenotypic data to find candidate immune exposures, relying instead on TCR beta sequences and their occurrence across donors. The number of typed donors differed by locus: roughly 629-640 for A, B, C, DRB1 and DQB1; about 520 for DQA1; roughly 600 for DPA1; and some 470 for DPB1. Points the paper makes about the study in general: The 87-base-pair reads could not distinguish some IMGT-functional V segments, including TRBV6-2 and TRBV6-3, so those segments were excluded. Roughly uniform sequencing depth across donors was assumed in presence/absence analyses, although this assumption may not hold. Because counts were too low, some 17 rarely observed V segments, including chromosome 9 orphons, were left out of the earlier analysis of about 500 of the donors. A group of highly shared sequence variants was considered likely to be a technical artifact of the sequencing pipeline. In the study, some 160 TCR beta chains were listed as associated with cytomegalovirus. A later analysis associated 16,951 TCR beta sequences with specific HLA alleles at a false discovery rate of 0.05. In both the original and validation cohorts, the classifier was reported to diagnose cytomegalovirus status with high specificity and sensitivity. A further reported finding was that TCR beta sequences accurately predicted the HLA-A and HLA-B alleles for most subjects in the first cohort. Linkage disequilibrium might explain the correlated functional status among segregating V segments, but an unknown experimental factor could not be excluded. In a later analysis, HLA-associated TCR beta chains were found to be more clonally expanded and to have lower generation probabilities than equally common non-associated chains. The authors suggested that the approach could potentially be generalized to other disease states and immunological phenotypes. In a later analysis, the rate of TCR association differed among HLA loci, with DRB1 alleles having the most associated TCRs and HLA-C alleles having the fewest. In a later genetic analysis, fewer N-insertions in productive TCRs were reported among donors in an Asian-associated ancestry cluster than the roughly 710-donor mean. Because HLA typing was missing for some donors at each locus, association tests included only the typed subset. In vitro tests confirmed that a few of the cytomegalovirus-associated TCR beta chains recognize cytomegalovirus antigens. This cohort had only TCR beta chains sequenced, and the lack of alpha or paired-chain data limited which features could be detected. In an earlier analysis of approximately 590 of the donors, most TCR beta V segments appeared in productive rearrangements about 87% or about 30% of the time, broadly matching IMGT annotations. V-gene and J-gene trimming of TCR beta chains was associated with a missense DCLRE1C variant in a later genetic analysis, and the association was replicated in an independent cohort. According to a later analysis, parvovirus B19, influenza, CMV and Epstein-Barr virus appeared linked to several top co-occurrence clusters. Immune exposure information for the cohort was limited to CMV serostatus. Most TCR sequences were observed very rarely across donors, whereas some public TCRs were present in many individuals. Strong co-occurrence of HLA alleles, especially DR and DQ, made assigning TCR associations to individual alleles difficult. Most CMV-associated TCR beta chains appeared to be HLA-restricted in a later analysis, and the HLA associations seemed to be driven largely by CMV exposure.

This clone has a handful of counts. This receptor's antigen is unknown. Compared with germline, one end of the junction differs, possibly owing to a read error. The cohort was made up of 500 to 850 healthy bone marrow donors. Cohort members were all nominally healthy when sampled, although unrecorded immune exposures were likely present. The donor was CMV seronegative and was included in the group of 352 seronegative cohort members. A peripheral blood sample was provided by each donor, and peripheral blood mononuclear cells were used for TCR beta sequencing. Genomic DNA was extracted from the blood cell samples with the Qiagen DNeasy Blood Extraction Kit. Libraries were prepared through the immunoSEQ multiplex PCR assay. For the multiplex PCR, a mixture combining 60 forward primers for TCR Vbeta segments and 13 reverse primers for TCR Jbeta segments was used. The CDR3 region of rearranged TCR beta genes was amplified from genomic DNA with a multiplex PCR assay. The Illumina HiSeq System was used to sequence the amplified TCR beta libraries as 87-base-pair reads. On the study's bioinformatics: A later analysis tallied about 77 million unique TCR beta chains across the 700 or so repertoires, and approximately 9.9 million of those chains were shared by two or more donors. A nearest-neighbor algorithm error-corrected the raw reads and collapsed the reads into unique sequences, merging closely related sequences to remove PCR and sequencing errors. V, D and J gene segments were assigned by aligning CDR3 sequences to IMGT reference sequences. For a sequence to be retained, a match of at least six nucleotides was required to both a V gene segment and a J gene segment. A rearrangement was called productive if the CDR3 had no stop codons and remained in frame with V and J, and every other rearrangement was called non-productive. CDR3 was defined according to IMGT convention as the region running from the second conserved V-encoded cysteine to the conserved J-encoded phenylalanine. In an earlier analysis of around 570 of the donors, sequences lacking an unambiguous match to a single V gene segment were excluded. An earlier analysis of a few hundred of the donors called V segments functional above 56.7% productive rearrangements and segregating when the between-donor standard deviation exceeded 5%. A statistical classification framework was built for diagnosing cytomegalovirus status from the catalog of TCR beta chain sequences. In a later analysis, V and J genes were assigned by comparing TCR nucleotide sequences against IMGT/GENE-DB human TR gene sequences. Using the TCRdist pipeline, a later analysis assigned CDR3 sequences along with most-parsimonious VDJ recombination scenarios. In a later analysis, each TCR beta chain was defined by its CDR3 amino acid sequence together with its V-gene family, and reads without a unique V-gene family were excluded. In a later analysis, 550 to 650 highly shared, low-generation-probability nucleotide sequences were removed to address suspected cross-contamination and a sequencing artifact. In a later analysis, a clonal expansion index for each public chain was calculated from normalized within-repertoire ranks of inferred template counts. A later analysis computed generation probabilities with a VDJ recombination model fitted to out-of-frame rearrangements, and checked the results against IGoR. In a later analysis, TCR-TCR, TCR-HLA and TCR-CMV co-occurrence was scored with hypergeometric tests, and a repertoire-size bias correction was applied to TCR pairs. To estimate false discovery rates, a later analysis permuted the HLA or CMV assignments 20 times. In a later analysis, co-occurring TCRs were grouped using DBSCAN, and TCRdist sequence similarity was added for clustering within HLA-allele-positive subsets. Co-occurrence clustering excluded repertoires with fewer than 30,000 or more than 120,000 public chains, plus five with anomalous nucleotide sharing. This is the immuneACCESS table as TCRdb keeps it, with only in-frame sequences that have V and J called. A part of the clones is gone; compared with another copy, unresolved V genes explain less than half, and the rest is unexplained. That table supplies the V and J calls and clone size; D and trimming were determined from the DNA. The sample table lists some 180,000 clones, about 79% of them with a count of one. Around 1.6% of the sample comes from the top ten.

Taken from the germline V gene (reference sequence), the CDR1 and CDR2 loops are SSHAT and FNYEAQ. The CDR3 starts with the cysteine, ends with the phenylalanine, and has 15 residues. The only DNA kept is the CDR3, 45 bases in frame from the first base. Sequenced input: PBMCs. Recombination connected TRBV7-7 to TRBJ2-2; a stretch of 9 junction bases matches TRBD2. The receptor was derived from a man younger than 35 in good health and CMV-seronegative. The CDR3 is CASSSGLATTGELFF. The DNA sequence follows: TGTGCTAGCAGCTCCGGACTAGCGACCACCGGGGAGCTGTTTTTT.